This T cell receptor (beta chain) emerged from a study of shared clonotypes between healthy human individuals. On the study more broadly: The plates for each donor numbered three CD4 naive, three CD4 memory, two CD8 naive and one CD8 memory. Broader study findings: A handful of donors shared roughly 5% of their naive CD4 clonotypes. Lower generation probabilities were found for non-shared clonotypes than for those shared by all four donors. Researchers sampled blood only, noting tissue repertoires likely differ.

The J segment lost 8 bases and the V segment lost 3 bases, leaving 14 bases of the junction unmatched. Germline V gives CDR1 MGHDK, CDR2 SYGVNS. The CDR3 loop spans 16 amino acids. The table came from immunoSEQ multiplex PCR; TCRdb's copy has only in-frame clones and leaves some out. The sample yields over 1.5 million clones, 95% to 99% seen once. In the case of this clone: The antigen remains undetermined.

Sequenced: naive CD4+ T cells sorted from blood. As to subset: CD45RA+ positively selected. The sequence came from a young man in good health. The chain joins TRBV25-1 to TRBJ1-2; 8 bases line up with TRBD1. CDR3 DNA sequence: TGTGCCAGCAGTGACGCTCGACAGGGGATCACTAGCGGCTACACCTTC. It yields the protein CASSDARQGITSGYTF.